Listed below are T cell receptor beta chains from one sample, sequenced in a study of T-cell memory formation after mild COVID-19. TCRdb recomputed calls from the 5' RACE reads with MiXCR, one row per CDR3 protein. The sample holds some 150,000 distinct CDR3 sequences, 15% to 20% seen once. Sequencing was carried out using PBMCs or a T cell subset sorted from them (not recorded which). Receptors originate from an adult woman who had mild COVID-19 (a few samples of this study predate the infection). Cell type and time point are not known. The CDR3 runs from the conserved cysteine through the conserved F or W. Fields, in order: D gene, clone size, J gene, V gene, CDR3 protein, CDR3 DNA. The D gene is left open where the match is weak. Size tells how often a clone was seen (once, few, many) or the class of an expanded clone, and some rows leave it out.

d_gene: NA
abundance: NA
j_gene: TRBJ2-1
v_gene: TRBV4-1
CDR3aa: CASSQEGLSYNEQFF
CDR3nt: TGCGCCAGCAGCCAAGAAGGGTTGTCCTACAATGAGCAGTTCTTC

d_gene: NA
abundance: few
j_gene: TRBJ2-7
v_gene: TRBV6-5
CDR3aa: CASSYSFVGGAHSYEQYF
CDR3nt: TGTGCCAGCAGTTACTCGTTCGTCGGCGGGGCCCATTCCTACGAGCAGTACTTC

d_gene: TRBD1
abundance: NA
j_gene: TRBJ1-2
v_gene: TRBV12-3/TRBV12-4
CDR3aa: CASSSGQFYGYTF
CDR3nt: TGTGCCAGCAGTTCGGGACAGTTCTATGGCTACACCTTC

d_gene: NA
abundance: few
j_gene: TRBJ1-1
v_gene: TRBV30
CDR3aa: CAWSMATEAFF
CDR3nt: TGTGCCTGGAGTATGGCGACTGAAGCTTTCTTT

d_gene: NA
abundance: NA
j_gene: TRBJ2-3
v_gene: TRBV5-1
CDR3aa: CASSTPQGIEDTQYF
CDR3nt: TGCGCCAGCAGCACACCCCAGGGGATTGAAGATACGCAGTATTTT

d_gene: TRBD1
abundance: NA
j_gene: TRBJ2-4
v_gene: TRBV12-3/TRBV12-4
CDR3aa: CASSLDSGQSQYF
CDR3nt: TGTGCCAGCAGTTTAGACTCGGGACAGTCTCAGTACTTC

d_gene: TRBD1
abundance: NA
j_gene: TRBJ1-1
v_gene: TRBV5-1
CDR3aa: CASRRGQTEAFF
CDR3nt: TGCGCCAGCAGGAGGGGGCAAACTGAAGCTTTCTTT

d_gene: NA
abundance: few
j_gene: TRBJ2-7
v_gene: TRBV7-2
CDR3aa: CASRPSSSYEQYF
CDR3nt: TGTGCCAGCAGACCCTCCAGCTCCTACGAGCAGTACTTC

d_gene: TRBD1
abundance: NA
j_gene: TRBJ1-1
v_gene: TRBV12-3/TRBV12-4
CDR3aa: CASSLAWTGNTEAFF
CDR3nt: TGTGCCAGCAGCCTAGCCTGGACAGGGAACACTGAAGCTTTCTTT

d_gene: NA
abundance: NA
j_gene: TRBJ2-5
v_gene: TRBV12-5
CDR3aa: CASGPDPVRETQYF
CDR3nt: TGTGCTAGTGGTCCCGACCCGGTGCGGGAGACCCAGTACTTC

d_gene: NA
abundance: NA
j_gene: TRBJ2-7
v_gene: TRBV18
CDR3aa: CASSPFQQLSYEQYF
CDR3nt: TGTGCCAGCTCACCATTTCAACAGCTTTCCTACGAGCAGTACTTC

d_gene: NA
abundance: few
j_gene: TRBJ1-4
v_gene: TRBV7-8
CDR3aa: CASSLSRTGPWREKLFF
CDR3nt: TGTGCCAGCAGCTTGTCCCGCACGGGGCCCTGGAGGGAAAAACTGTTTTTT

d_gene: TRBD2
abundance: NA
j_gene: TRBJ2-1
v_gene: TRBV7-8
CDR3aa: CASSSPAGGPVSEQFF
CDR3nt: TGTGCCAGCAGCTCCCCAGCGGGGGGGCCAGTAAGCGAGCAGTTCTTC

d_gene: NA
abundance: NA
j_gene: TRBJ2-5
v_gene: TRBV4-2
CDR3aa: CASSQDAGPTSETQYF
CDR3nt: TGTGCCAGCAGCCAAGATGCCGGCCCAACTTCGGAGACCCAGTACTTC

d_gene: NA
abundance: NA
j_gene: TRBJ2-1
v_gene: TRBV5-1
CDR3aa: CASSLEWGSDEQFF
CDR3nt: TGCGCCAGCAGCCTGGAGTGGGGTAGCGATGAGCAGTTCTTC

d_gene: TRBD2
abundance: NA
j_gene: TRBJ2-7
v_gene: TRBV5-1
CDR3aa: CASSGWTSGKSYEQYF
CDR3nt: TGCGCCAGCAGCGGCTGGACTAGCGGGAAATCCTACGAGCAGTACTTC

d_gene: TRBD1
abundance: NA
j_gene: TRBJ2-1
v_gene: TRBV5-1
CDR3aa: CASSLRGQGFGEQFF
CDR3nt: TGCGCCAGCAGCCTTCGGGGACAGGGGTTCGGTGAGCAGTTCTTC

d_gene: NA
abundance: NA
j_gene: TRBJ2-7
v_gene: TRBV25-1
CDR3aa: CASSEYNGNDEQYF
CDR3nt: TGTGCCAGCAGTGAATATAATGGTAACGACGAGCAGTACTTC

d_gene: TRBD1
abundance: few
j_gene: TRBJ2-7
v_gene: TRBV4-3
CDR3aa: CASSHYRGESYEQYF
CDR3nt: TGCGCCAGCAGCCATTACAGGGGAGAATCCTACGAGCAGTACTTC

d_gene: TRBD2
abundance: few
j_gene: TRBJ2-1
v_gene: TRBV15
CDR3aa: CATSGPSGRNYNEQFF
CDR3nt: TGTGCCACCAGCGGACCTAGCGGGAGGAACTACAATGAGCAGTTCTTC

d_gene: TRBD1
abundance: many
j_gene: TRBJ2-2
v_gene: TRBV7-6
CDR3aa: CASSSGQGLFTGELFF
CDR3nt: TGTGCCAGCAGTTCCGGACAGGGCCTATTCACCGGGGAGCTGTTTTTT

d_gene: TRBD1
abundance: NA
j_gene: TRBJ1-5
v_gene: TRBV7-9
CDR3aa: CASSLGGQGGQPQHF
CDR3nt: TGTGCCAGCAGCTTAGGAGGACAGGGAGGTCAGCCCCAGCATTTT

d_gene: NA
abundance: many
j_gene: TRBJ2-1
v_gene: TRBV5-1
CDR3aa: CASSFGGGQMLDEQFF
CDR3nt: TGCGCCAGCAGCTTCGGGGGTGGCCAGATGTTGGATGAGCAGTTCTTC

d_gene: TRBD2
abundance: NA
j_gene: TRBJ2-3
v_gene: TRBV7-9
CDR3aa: CASSSRGSMSAGGPPTDTQYF
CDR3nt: TGTGCCAGCAGCTCCCGAGGATCAATGTCTGCGGGAGGACCCCCCACAGATACGCAGTATTTT

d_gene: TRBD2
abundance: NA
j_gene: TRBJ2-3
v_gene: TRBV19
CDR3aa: CASRAASGRADTQYF
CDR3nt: TGTGCCAGTAGAGCGGCTAGCGGGAGAGCAGATACGCAGTATTTT

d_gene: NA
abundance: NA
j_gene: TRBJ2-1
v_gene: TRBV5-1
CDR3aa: CASSLVVNNEQFF
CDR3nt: TGCGCCAGCAGCTTGGTAGTGAACAATGAGCAGTTCTTC

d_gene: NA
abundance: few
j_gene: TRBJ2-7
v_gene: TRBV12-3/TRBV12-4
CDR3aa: CASSLGVNSYEQYF
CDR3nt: TGTGCCAGCAGTTTAGGGGTTAACTCCTACGAGCAGTACTTC

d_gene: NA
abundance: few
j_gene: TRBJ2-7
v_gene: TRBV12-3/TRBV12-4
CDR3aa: CASSLRRSSYEQYF
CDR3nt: TGTGCCAGCAGTTTAAGACGGAGCTCCTACGAGCAGTACTTC

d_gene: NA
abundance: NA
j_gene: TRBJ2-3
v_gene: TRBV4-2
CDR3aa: CASTQGTPTDTQYF
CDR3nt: TGTGCCAGCACCCAGGGGACACCCACAGATACGCAGTATTTT

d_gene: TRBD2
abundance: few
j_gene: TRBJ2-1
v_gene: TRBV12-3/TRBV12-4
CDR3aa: CASSFSLGTSGRSSYNEQFF
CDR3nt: TGTGCCAGCAGTTTTTCGCTCGGGACTAGCGGGCGCAGCTCCTACAATGAGCAGTTCTTC

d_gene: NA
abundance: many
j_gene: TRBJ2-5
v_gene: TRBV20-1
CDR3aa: CSARDADQETQYF
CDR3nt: TGCAGTGCTAGAGATGCAGACCAAGAGACCCAGTACTTC

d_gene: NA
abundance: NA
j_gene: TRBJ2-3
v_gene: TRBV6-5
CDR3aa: CASKQRMRTDTQYF
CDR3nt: TGTGCCAGTAAACAGAGGATGAGGACAGATACGCAGTATTTT

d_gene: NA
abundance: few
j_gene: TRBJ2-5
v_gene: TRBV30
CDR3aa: CAWSVNGKEETQYF
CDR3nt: TGTGCCTGGAGTGTAAACGGCAAGGAAGAGACCCAGTACTTC

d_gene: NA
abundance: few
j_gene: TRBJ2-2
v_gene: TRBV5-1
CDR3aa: CASSWGPRNANTGELFF
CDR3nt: TGCGCCAGCAGCTGGGGACCACGAAACGCGAACACCGGGGAGCTGTTTTTT

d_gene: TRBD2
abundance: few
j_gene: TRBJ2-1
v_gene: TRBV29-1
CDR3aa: CSVSKRDGNEQFF
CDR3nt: TGCAGCGTTTCCAAGCGGGATGGCAATGAGCAGTTCTTC

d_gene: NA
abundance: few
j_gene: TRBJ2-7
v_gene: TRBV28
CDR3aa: CASSFGSPLEQYF
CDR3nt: TGTGCCAGCAGTTTTGGAAGTCCTTTAGAGCAGTACTTC

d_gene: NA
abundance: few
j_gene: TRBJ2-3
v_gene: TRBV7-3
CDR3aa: CASSQGLYTDTQYF
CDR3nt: TGTGCCAGCAGTCAAGGACTATACACAGATACGCAGTATTTT

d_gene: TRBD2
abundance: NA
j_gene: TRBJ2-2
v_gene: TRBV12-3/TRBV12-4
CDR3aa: CASSPRLAGNTGELFF
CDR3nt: TGTGCCAGCAGTCCACGACTAGCGGGAAACACCGGGGAGCTGTTTTTT

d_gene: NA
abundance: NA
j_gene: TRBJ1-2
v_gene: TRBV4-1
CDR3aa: CASSQQTAYGYTF
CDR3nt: TGCGCCAGCAGCCAACAGACAGCCTATGGCTACACCTTC

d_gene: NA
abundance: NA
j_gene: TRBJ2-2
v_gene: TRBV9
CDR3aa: CASSVEVLLNTGELFF
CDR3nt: TGTGCCAGCAGCGTAGAAGTACTCCTGAACACCGGGGAGCTGTTTTTT

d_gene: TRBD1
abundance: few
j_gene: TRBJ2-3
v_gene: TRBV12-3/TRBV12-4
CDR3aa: CASSLSGTGSDTQYF
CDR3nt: TGTGCCAGCAGTTTATCCGGGACAGGGTCAGATACGCAGTATTTT

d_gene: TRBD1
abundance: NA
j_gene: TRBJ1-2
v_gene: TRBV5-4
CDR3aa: CASSRDRGWGYTF
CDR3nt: TGTGCCAGCAGCCGGGACAGGGGTTGGGGCTACACCTTC